This TCR beta chain was sequenced in a study of identical twins. Template switching created a universal primer site, and the cDNA included unique molecular identifiers. TCRdb itself ran the 5' RACE reads through MiXCR, one entry per CDR3 protein. The sample yields about 690,000 distinct CDR3 sequences, around 20% seen once. Study-wide results and limits: Low generation probability was overrepresented in out-of-frame alpha sequences shared by twins.

Germline V gene lookup returns CDR1 ENHRY and CDR2 SYGVKD. The ends lost 11 bases at V and 3 bases at J; junction bases unmatched: 9. This CDR3 has 13 residues. For this clonotype: Its matching antigen is unknown.

These data were also filed under a second study, of T cells expressing NK-cell markers. According to that study: Researchers got TCR beta repertoires out of sorted CD3+CD56+NKG2C+, CD3+CD56+NKG2C- and CD3+CD56-NKG2C+ T cells.

The chain is built from TRBV10-3 and TRBJ2-5, with 7 bases that match TRBD1. The material sequenced was PBMCs. The receptor comes from a woman in her late teens or twenties in good health. Written as DNA, the CDR3 is TGTGCCTCACGGGACAGTCCCAAAGAGACCCAGTACTTC. Amino acid sequence: CASRDSPKETQYF.